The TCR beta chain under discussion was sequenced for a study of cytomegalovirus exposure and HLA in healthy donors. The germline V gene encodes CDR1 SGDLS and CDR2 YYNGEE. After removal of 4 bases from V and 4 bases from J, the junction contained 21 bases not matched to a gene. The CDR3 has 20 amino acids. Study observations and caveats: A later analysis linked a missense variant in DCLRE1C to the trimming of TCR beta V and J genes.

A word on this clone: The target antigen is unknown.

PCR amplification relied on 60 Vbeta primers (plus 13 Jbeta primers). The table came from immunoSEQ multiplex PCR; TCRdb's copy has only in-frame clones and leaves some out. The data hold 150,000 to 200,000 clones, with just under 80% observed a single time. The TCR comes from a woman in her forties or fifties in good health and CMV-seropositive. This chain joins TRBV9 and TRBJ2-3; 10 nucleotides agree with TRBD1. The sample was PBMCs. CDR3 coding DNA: TGTGCCAGCAGCCATCCCCGGGACAGGGGTCCTGTCGGGGTGGCAGATACGCAGTATTTT. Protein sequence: CASSHPRDRGPVGVADTQYF.